This T cell receptor (gamma chain) was found in a study of Vγ9Vδ2 T cells in congenital toxoplasmosis (dated by TCRdb to the early 2020s). General notes on the study: Congenital toxoplasmosis was diagnosed using IgG, IgM and IgA serology, Western blot and an in-house interferon-gamma release assay. Gamma and delta chain CDR3 repertoires of sorted blood gammadelta T cells were compared between congenitally T. gondii-infected and uninfected infants. Infant repertoires were sequenced at 2 months after birth and at 1 year of age. TCR sequencing was performed on 5 infected and under 12 uninfected infants at 2 months and on 3 infected and 4 uninfected infants at 1 year.

Points the paper makes about the study in general: At 1 year of age, repertoire differences between infected and uninfected infants were less clear than at 2 months. Both infected and uninfected infants showed high prevalence of a public TRGV9 clonotype. At 2 months, infected infants appeared to have fewer N additions in TRGV9 and TRDV2 CDR3s than uninfected infants, particularly in TRDV2-TRDJ1 sequences. In approximately 2-month-old infants, germline-encoded fetal-type TRDV2 CDR3 sequences seemed to be more common in infected than in uninfected infants, which suggests a footprint of in utero expansion. Two months was the earliest age with enough suitable sample material for TCR repertoire analysis, so newborn repertoires were not sequenced.

Trimming accounts for 3 bases at V and 5 bases at J, while the number of junction bases matched to no gene is 1. Spanning cysteine to phenylalanine, the CDR3 consists of 15 amino acids. The retained sequence is limited to the CDR3, 45 bases, with the frame set at the first base. The germline V gene (reference sequence) supplies CDR1 GITISATS and CDR2 ISYDGTV. Taking its sample share into account, this clone is large (0.1 to 1%). The specificity of this receptor is unknown. It has no much larger one-base neighbor in the sample; base qualities were not kept. The same treatment, consisting of spiramycin and/or pyrimethamine plus sulfadiazine plus folinic acid, was given to mothers of infected and uninfected infants alike. All infants, infected and uninfected, were born by term delivery after more than 37 weeks of gestation. Approximately 1,000 uL of blood was turned into PBMCs through Lymphoprep gradient centrifugation, and the PBMCs were then cryopreserved in liquid nitrogen and sent to Belgium. After thawing, PBMCs were labeled with Zombie NIR viability dye and stained with CD3, TCR gammadelta, Vgamma9 and Vdelta2 antibodies. Sorting of CD3+ TCRgammadelta+ T cells was performed on a FACSAria III, reaching a mean purity of roughly 98%. The RNeasy Micro Kit was used to isolate RNA from approximately 9,500 sorted gammadelta T cells per sample. Infants were born to mothers enrolled with primary T. gondii infection during pregnancy. Infant peripheral blood was collected at an outpatient microbiology and virology center in Pavia, Italy.

cDNA was generated in one tube by template-switch reverse transcription with TRGC- and TRDC-specific primers, using SuperScript II. The TRGC primer was designed for binding to both the TRGC1 and TRGC2 constant genes. Amplification of TRG and TRD was done with the KAPA Real-Time Library Amplification Kit, and AMPure XP beads were used for purification between steps. Illumina sequencing adapters were added by index PCR using the Nextera XT Index Kit. An Illumina MiSeq running the V2 300 kit was used to sequence the TRG and TRD amplicons, producing 150 bp paired-end reads. In the original analysis: Before further analysis, read quality was checked using FastQC version 0.11.8. Reads were aligned to GenBank TRG or TRD reference genes, and CDR3 sequences were built with MiXCR version 3.0.3. Default MiXCR settings were used with one exception: TRDD gene segments were assembled from 3 consecutive nucleotides instead of 5. N additions, CDR3 length, J segment length and clonotype sharing between samples were all calculated using VDJtools version 1.2.1. CDR3 sequences that were out of frame or contained stop codons were removed from the analysis. To look for overlap, the infant repertoires were checked against previously published Vgamma9Vdelta2 repertoires from fetal, cord blood and adult blood. Clones were re-identified by TCRdb from the public reads with CATT, and rows with the same DNA were merged. TCRdb's processing, not the study's, gives the V and J calls here. The sample contains around 490 gamma-chain clones, around 20% of them found a single time. Under 30% of the sample lies in the top ten.

This receptor was obtained from a child under 10 years old born to a mother with Toxoplasma gondii infection during pregnancy, either congenitally infected or uninfected (not recorded which). The material sequenced was gamma-delta T cells from blood. The rearrangement combines TRGV9 with TRGJP. The DNA is TGTGCCTTGTGGGAGAAAGAGTTGGGCAAAAAAATCAAGGTATTT. It is translated as CALWEKELGKKIKVF.